The present T cell receptor beta chain was sequenced within a study of blood T cell repertoires in COVID-19. The method was immunoSEQ multiplex PCR; TCRdb's version includes in-frame clones alone and lacks a portion of them. The sample contains 150,000 or so clones, approximately 80% of which appear only once. The CDR3 has 14 residues. CDR1 is SEHNR, CDR2 FQNEAQ, per germline (reference sequence). V lost 2 bases to trimming and J lost 8 bases, with 15 bases between them. This receptor was taken from a man in his fifties or sixties who had recovered from COVID-19. This chain joins TRBV7-9 and TRBJ1-2, with D uncertain. The sample comprised PBMCs or T cells enriched from blood (not recorded which). CDR3 residues: CASSLLSRMRGYTF. The CDR3 DNA reads TGTGCCAGCAGCTTACTGTCTCGCATGAGGGGCTACACCTTC. The full variable domain, completed using reference TRBV7-9 and TRBJ1-2, is DTGVSQNPRHKITKRGQNVTFRCDPISEHNRLYWYRQTLGQGPEFLTYFQNEAQLEKSRLLSDRFSAERPKGSFSTLEIQRTEQGDSAMYLCASSLLSRMRGYTFGSGTRLTVV.